This T cell receptor (beta chain) was recovered during a study of technical replicates of blood from a handful of donors. Germline V gene lookup returns CDR1 MRHNA and CDR2 SNTAGT. V was clipped by 2 bases and J by 4 bases; unmatched bases: 1. This CDR3 has 13 amino acids. This clone was seen a handful of times. This table comes from immunoSEQ multiplex PCR, and its TCRdb copy is limited to in-frame clones, with some not included. The sample consists of under 95,000 clones, about nine tenths of them appearing once. This TCR was recovered from a human donor in good health. Some clones in this sample may be carry-over from other donors' samples. The V call is TRBV6-4, the J call TRBJ1-2; 7 bases line up with TRBD1. The sequenced material came from T cells isolated from PBMCs. This chain's CDR3 is CASSDRDSYGYTF. The CDR3 region has the DNA TGTGCCAGCAGTGACCGGGACAGCTATGGCTACACCTTC.